The rows below give T cell receptor beta chains drawn from one sample of a study of blood T cell repertoires in COVID-19. Data came from immunoSEQ multiplex PCR; TCRdb stores just in-frame clones and leaves some out. The sample lists approximately 140,000 clones; approximately 80% were seen once. The material sequenced was peripheral blood. These receptor sequences come from a human donor in a cohort sampled during active COVID-19. Both conserved end residues are part of each CDR3. D genes are given only for firm matches. The size field is filled for only some rows; it gives once, few, many or a size class.

d_call	j_call	clone_size	v_call	cdr3_aa	cdr3_nt
TRBD1	TRBJ1-1	-	TRBV2	CASSRTGNTEAFF	TGTGCCAGTAGTCGGACAGGGAACACTGAAGCTTTCTTT
TRBD1	TRBJ1-1	-	TRBV7-2	CASSNRGAGNTEAFF	TGTGCCAGCAGCAACAGGGGGGCAGGAAACACTGAAGCTTTCTTT
-	TRBJ2-7	many	TRBV5-1	CASSLSGPPYEQYF	TGCGCCAGCAGCTTGAGCGGGCCCCCTTACGAGCAGTACTTC
TRBD1	TRBJ1-6	-	TRBV14	CASSQGTGPLLHF	TGTGCCAGCAGCCAGGGGACAGGGCCGCTCCTCCACTTT
TRBD1	TRBJ1-5	-	TRBV23-1	CASSQSETGDNQPQHF	TGCGCCAGCAGTCAATCGGAAACAGGGGATAATCAGCCCCAGCATTTT
-	TRBJ1-2	once	TRBV30	CAWRRRVHYGYTF	TGTGCCTGGAGACGGCGGGTGCACTATGGCTACACCTTC
TRBD2	TRBJ2-2	-	TRBV4-3	CASSPATKRGAAGELFF	TGCGCCAGCAGCCCAGCGACGAAGCGGGGGGCCGCCGGGGAGCTGTTTTTT
TRBD2	TRBJ2-1	-	TRBV14	CASSQAGGPVEQFF	TGTGCCAGCAGCCAAGCGGGGGGGCCGGTTGAGCAGTTCTTC
-	TRBJ1-4	-	TRBV24-1	CATSDPRAGVTNEKLFF	TGTGCCACCAGTGATCCCCGGGCAGGGGTGACTAATGAAAAACTGTTTTTT
-	TRBJ2-7	-	TRBV9	CASSVSTGEVSYEQYF	TGTGCCAGCAGCGTATCCACAGGGGAGGTCTCCTACGAGCAGTACTTC
TRBD2	TRBJ2-3	-	TRBV4-3	CASSQEALAGGDTQYF	TGCGCCAGCAGCCAAGAGGCGCTAGCGGGCGGGGATACGCAGTATTTT
-	TRBJ2-7	-	TRBV12-3/TRBV12-4	CASKGFAYEQYF	TGTGCCAGCAAGGGGTTCGCCTACGAGCAGTACTTC
TRBD1	TRBJ2-1	-	TRBV7-2	CASSLGDRKSTFFF	TGTGCCAGCAGCTTGGGGGACAGGAAGTCGACCTTCTTCTTC
TRBD2	TRBJ2-1	-	TRBV9	CASSVTSGGDNEQFF	TGTGCCAGCAGCGTGACTAGCGGGGGGGACAATGAGCAGTTCTTC
-	TRBJ1-5	-	TRBV4-3	CASSQDGQRNQPQHF	TGCGCCAGCAGCCAAGATGGACAGCGCAATCAGCCCCAGCATTTT
-	TRBJ1-6	-	TRBV18	CASSPGGSYNSPLHF	TGTGCCAGCTCACCGGGAGGATCCTATAATTCACCCCTCCACTTT
TRBD1	TRBJ2-3	few	TRBV7-2	CASSVRDRPPGTQYF	TGTGCCAGCAGCGTCCGGGACAGGCCACCAGGTACGCAGTATTTT
-	TRBJ1-5	-	TRBV4-2	CASSQDGIPPAYSNQPQHF	TGTGCCAGCAGCCAAGATGGCATCCCCCCCGCTTATAGCAATCAGCCCCAGCATTTT
TRBD2	TRBJ2-2	once	TRBV24-1	CATSDPGTSGGGPGELFF	TGTGCCACCAGTGATCCGGGGACTAGCGGGGGAGGTCCCGGGGAGCTGTTTTTT
TRBD2	TRBJ2-6	-	TRBV5-8	CASPPGVAGGFGANVLTF	TGTGCCAGCCCCCCCGGGGTAGCGGGGGGGTTCGGGGCCAACGTCCTGACTTTC
TRBD2	TRBJ2-1	-	TRBV4-3	CASSQDLLAGGPYNEQFF	TGCGCCAGCAGCCAAGACTTACTAGCGGGGGGGCCATACAATGAGCAGTTCTTC
TRBD2	TRBJ2-5	-	TRBV6-1	CASSAYYGAGGRTQYF	TGTGCCAGCAGTGCCTACTACGGGGCGGGGGGACGGACCCAGTACTTC
-	TRBJ2-5	-	TRBV2	CASRPDAEETQYF	TGTGCCAGCAGACCCGACGCGGAAGAGACCCAGTACTTC
TRBD2	TRBJ2-1	-	TRBV28	CASRGTSRQFF	TGTGCCAGCAGGGGGACTAGTAGGCAGTTCTTC
TRBD2	TRBJ2-1	-	TRBV7-3	CASSPGSGGGNNEQFF	TGTGCCAGCAGCCCGGGTAGCGGGGGGGGAAACAATGAGCAGTTCTTC
-	TRBJ2-7	-	TRBV5-1	CASKTGSFGGGEQYF	TGCGCCAGCAAAACAGGGTCCTTTGGAGGAGGCGAGCAGTACTTC
TRBD2	TRBJ2-1	-	TRBV3-1/TRBV3-2	CASSPTAGGFYNEQFF	TGTGCCAGCAGCCCCACAGCGGGGGGCTTTTACAATGAGCAGTTCTTC
TRBD1	TRBJ2-2	few	TRBV2	CASSWTGVVTGELFF	TGTGCCAGCAGCTGGACAGGGGTGGTTACCGGGGAGCTGTTTTTT
-	TRBJ1-2	few	TRBV7-2	CASSLVANYGYTF	TGTGCCAGCAGCTTAGTAGCGAACTATGGCTACACCTTC
-	TRBJ1-4	many	TRBV11-2	CASSSGQFNEKLFF	TGTGCCAGCAGCTCCGGACAGTTTAATGAAAAACTGTTTTTT
TRBD1	TRBJ2-7	-	TRBV11-2	CASSWTGTYEQYF	TGTGCCAGCAGTTGGACAGGCACCTACGAGCAGTACTTC
-	TRBJ2-3	-	TRBV23-1	CASSQPDGGPPPDTQYF	TGCGCCAGCAGTCAACCCGACGGGGGGCCCCCCCCAGATACGCAGTATTTT
-	TRBJ1-2	-	TRBV7-2	CASSLGGISNYGYTF	TGTGCCAGCAGCTTAGGAGGAATTTCGAACTATGGCTACACCTTC
-	TRBJ1-5	-	TRBV28	CASRGAGTFNQPQHF	TGTGCCAGCAGGGGGGCAGGGACCTTCAATCAGCCCCAGCATTTT
TRBD1	TRBJ2-5	-	TRBV3-1/TRBV3-2	CASSHRDRYQETQYF	TGTGCCAGCAGCCACCGGGACAGGTACCAAGAGACCCAGTACTTC
-	TRBJ2-7	-	TRBV2	CASLGHGTYEQYF	TGTGCCAGCTTGGGACACGGGACCTACGAGCAGTACTTC
TRBD1	TRBJ1-4	-	TRBV19	CASRYRGANEKLFF	TGTGCCAGTAGGTACAGGGGAGCTAATGAAAAACTGTTTTTT
-	TRBJ1-3	-	TRBV28	CASSFSKGVWSGNTIYF	TGTGCCAGCAGTTTTTCTAAGGGAGTTTGGTCTGGAAACACCATATATTTT
-	TRBJ1-3	-	TRBV5-5	CASSFDRSSGNTIYF	TGTGCCAGCAGCTTCGACCGGAGCTCTGGAAACACCATATATTTT
-	TRBJ1-5	-	TRBV9	CASSEHGGWNQPQHF	TGTGCCAGCAGCGAGCACGGGGGTTGGAATCAGCCCCAGCATTTT
TRBD2	TRBJ2-1	-	TRBV12-5	CASGFSGLALIEQFF	TGTGCTAGTGGTTTCTCGGGACTAGCGCTCATTGAGCAGTTCTTC
-	TRBJ2-7	-	TRBV2	CASRWQGGYEQYF	TGTGCCAGCCGGTGGCAGGGGGGCTACGAGCAGTACTTC
-	TRBJ2-2	-	TRBV3-1/TRBV3-2	CASSQRGGLTGELFF	TGTGCCAGCAGCCAAAGGGGGGGGCTCACCGGGGAGCTGTTTTTT
-	TRBJ1-2	once	TRBV7-9	CASSLATAVSRGGYTF	TGTGCCAGCAGCTTAGCCACCGCAGTTTCTCGGGGTGGCTACACCTTC
TRBD2	TRBJ2-5	once	TRBV5-1	CASSLSGGLQETQYF	TGCGCCAGCAGCTTGTCGGGGGGGCTCCAAGAGACCCAGTACTTC
TRBD2	TRBJ2-3	-	TRBV2	CASSGGRTDTQYF	TGTGCCAGCAGCGGGGGGAGGACAGATACGCAGTATTTT
-	TRBJ2-7	-	TRBV3-1/TRBV3-2	CASSLQPQGPQYF	TGTGCCAGCAGCCTCCAACCCCAGGGGCCCCAGTACTTC
-	TRBJ2-3	-	TRBV21-1	CASSKGGGPEDTQYF	TGTGCCAGCAGCAAAGGGGGGGGGCCGGAAGATACGCAGTATTTT
-	TRBJ1-3	-	TRBV28	CASRILGPGNTIYF	TGTGCCAGCAGAATCCTGGGCCCTGGAAACACCATATATTTT
-	TRBJ2-3	-	TRBV7-8	CASSVSNLGVVQYF	TGTGCCAGCAGCGTCTCAAACCTCGGGGTTGTGCAGTATTTT
-	TRBJ2-5	few	TRBV10-3	CATQIQETQYF	TGTGCCACCCAGATACAAGAGACCCAGTACTTC
TRBD1	TRBJ1-1	many	TRBV20-1	CSASRQGKRRSTEAFF	TGCAGTGCTAGTCGACAGGGAAAGAGAAGAAGTACTGAAGCTTTCTTT
TRBD1	TRBJ2-7	-	TRBV29-1	CSAGQGAYEQYF	TGCAGCGCCGGACAGGGGGCCTACGAGCAGTACTTC
TRBD1	TRBJ1-4	-	TRBV27	CASGTGQGNEKLFF	TGTGCCAGCGGGACTGGACAGGGTAATGAAAAACTGTTTTTT
-	TRBJ1-2	-	TRBV6-5	CASSYSRGGRYGYTF	TGTGCCAGCAGTTACTCCCGGGGAGGGAGGTATGGCTACACCTTC
-	TRBJ2-5	-	TRBV18	CASSPPTQKETQYF	TGTGCCAGCTCACCACCGACACAGAAAGAGACCCAGTACTTC